This TCR beta chain was captured in a study of beta chain features in type 1 diabetes. Study-wide findings and caveats: With patients and controls alike, PCR might favor shorter templates to an equal degree. Type 1 diabetes patients had TCRB CDR3s that were shorter (moderately but significantly so) in all four CD4+ subsets.

Expressed TCRB transcripts got sequenced, as all isolated RNA was reverse transcribed. It was found that naive, central memory and regulatory T cell samples averaged about 3.4 million reads. Clones were sequenced by immunoSEQ multiplex PCR, and TCRdb holds only the in-frame ones, with some missing. The data contain a few hundred thousand clones, 10% to 15% of them singletons. As for this clone: The antigen is undetermined.

Each donor gave one heparinised blood draw averaging about 120 mL. CD4+ naive, central memory, regulatory and stem cell-like memory subsets were isolated by sorting on CD45RO/CCR7/CD25/CD127/CD95/CD27. The ends were cut back, 5 bases at V and 4 bases at J, with 14 bases in the middle. Per the germline V gene, CDR1 is SGHTA and CDR2 is FQGNSA. The length of the CDR3 is 14 residues. What was sequenced was naive CD4+ T cells from blood. The rearrangement links TRBV7-2 to TRBJ1-2; possibly TRBD1 for D (5 bases). The source is a woman under 30 with type 1 diabetes. The CDR3: CASSGGGRSYGYTF. The CDR3 region has the DNA TGTGCCAGCAGCGGGGGGGGACGGTCCTATGGCTACACCTTC.